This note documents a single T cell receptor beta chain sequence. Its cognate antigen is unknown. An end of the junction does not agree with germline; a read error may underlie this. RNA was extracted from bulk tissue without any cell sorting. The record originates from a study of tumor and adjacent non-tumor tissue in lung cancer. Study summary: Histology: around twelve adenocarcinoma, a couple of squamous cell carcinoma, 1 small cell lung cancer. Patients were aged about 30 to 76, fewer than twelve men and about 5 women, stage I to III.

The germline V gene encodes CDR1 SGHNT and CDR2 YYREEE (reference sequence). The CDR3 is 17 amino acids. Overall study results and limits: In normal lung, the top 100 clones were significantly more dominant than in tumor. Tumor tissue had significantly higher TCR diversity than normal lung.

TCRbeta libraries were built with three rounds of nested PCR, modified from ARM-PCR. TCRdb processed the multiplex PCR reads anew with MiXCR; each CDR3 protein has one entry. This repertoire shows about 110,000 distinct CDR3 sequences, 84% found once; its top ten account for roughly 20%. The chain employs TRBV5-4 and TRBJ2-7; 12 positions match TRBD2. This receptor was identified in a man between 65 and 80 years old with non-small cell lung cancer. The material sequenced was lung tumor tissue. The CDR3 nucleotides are TGTGCCAGCAACTCCGGACTAGCGGGACAGCTCGCCTACGAGCATTACTTC. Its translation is CASNSGLAGQLAYEHYF.